The clone carrying this TCR beta chain showed up many times. The record originates from a study of shared clonotypes between healthy human individuals. Measured with immunoSEQ multiplex PCR; TCRdb has only the in-frame clones, and not every one. Among about 450,000 clones listed, 70% to 80% were seen once. The CDR3 spans 14 residues. The germline CDR1 and CDR2 sequences are MDHEN and SYDVKM. The V end lost 8 bases, the J end lost 1 base, and 15 bases lay between the germline ends. The J gene is TRBJ2-7, the V gene TRBV28; D ambiguous. The sample was PBMCs. The origin of this receptor is a woman between 40 and 55 years old in good health. Some clones in this sample may be carry-over from other donors' samples. In nucleotides, the CDR3 is TGTGCCAGCTCCCCGAGCAACTGGTCCTACGAGCAGTACTTC. It yields the protein CASSPSNWSYEQYF.